Each of the 22 T cell receptor beta chains below was sequenced from the same sample in a study of T cells after yellow fever vaccination (dated by TCRdb to 2018 to 2020). The library was produced with 5' RACE. The run used an Illumina HiSeq 2500. TCRdb reanalyzed the raw reads on its own, using fastp at Q25 for trimming and MiXCR for clone calling, and kept in-frame beta chains. Every distinct CDR3 protein forms one entry, paired with its most common genes and DNA. The sample table contains some 500,000 distinct CDR3 sequences; only one count was recorded for about 13% of them. Roughly 13% of the sample is held by the ten biggest clonotypes. This specimen's treatment or condition label, interpreted: live attenuated yellow fever vaccine strain. The material was PBMCs, obtained on the day of the yellow fever booster vaccination. The receptor source for this set is a man younger than 40 who received the YFV17D yellow fever vaccine.

Here the CDR3 reads CASSQEAGRREQYF. CDR3 nucleotide sequence: TGTGCCAGCAGCCAAGAAGCGGGCAGACGCGAGCAGTACTTC. V usage is TRBV3-1 and J usage is TRBJ2-7, with D possibly matching TRBD2 (6 bases). Germline CDR1 and CDR2: LGHDT and YNNKEL (reference sequence). V lost 0 bases to trimming and J lost 6 bases, with 12 bases between them. This CDR3 has 14 residues.

The chain couples TRBV25-1 to TRBJ2-1, with D perhaps given as TRBD1 or TRBD2 (6 bases each). The CDR3 length is 15 residues. Per germline, CDR1 MGHDK and CDR2 SYGVNS. V gave up 2 bases and J gave up 2 bases, with 10 bases separating them. The chain's CDR3 is CASSETGRPYNEQFF. As DNA, the CDR3 is TGTGCCAGCAGTGAAACAGGGAGGCCCTACAATGAGCAGTTCTTC.

The chain couples TRBV12-3 or TRBV12-4 to TRBJ1-2, with D tentatively TRBD1 (5 bases). The CDR3 has 12 residues. Trimming stripped 6 bases from V and 11 bases from J, with 16 bases between. This CDR3 reads CASSPGPRGYTF. CDR3 in DNA: TGTGCCAGCAGCCCGGGTCCTCGGGGGTACACCTTC.

On this clonotype itself: At one end the junction does not follow the germline gene, possibly because of a read error. This chain links TRBV5-1 with TRBJ2-7, with a tentative D call TRBD2 (6 bases). Looked up from germline, CDR1 is SGHRS and CDR2 is YFSETQ. CDR3 length: 13 amino acids. The CDR3 loop reads CASRLAEGGEQYF. DNA for the CDR3: TGCGCCAGCAGATTGGCGGAGGGCGGCGAGCAGTACTTC.

This clonotype was picked up a small number of times. The chain employs TRBV7-2 and TRBJ2-2; D is unclear. The length of the CDR3 is 12 residues. Germline V gives CDR1 SGHTA, CDR2 FQGNSA. V was cut by 5 bases and J by 10 bases, with 11 bases left in between. Here the CDR3 DNA reads TGTGCCAGCAGCCCAAGGGAAAAGGAGCTGTTTTTT. Its protein is CASSPREKELFF. The full variable domain, rest sourced from reference TRBV7-2 and TRBJ2-2, is GAGVSQSPSNKVTEKGKDVELRCDPISGHTALYWYRQSLGQGLEFLIYFQGNSAPDKSGLPSDRFSAERTGGSVSTLTIQRTQQEDSAVYLCASSPREKELFFGEGSRLTVL.

In this sample, this clonotype turned up once. This chain joins TRBV6-5 and TRBJ2-1, with D maybe TRBD2 (6 bases). CDR3 size: 14 residues. Germline-derived CDR1 and CDR2 are MNHEY and SVGAGI. The V end lost 4 bases, the J end lost 2 bases, and 9 bases lay between the germline ends. The CDR3 is CASSWVAAYNEQFF. CDR3 nucleotides: TGTGCCAGCAGTTGGGTAGCGGCCTACAATGAGCAGTTCTTC.

The V gene is TRBV20-1, the J gene TRBJ1-4; D unclear. This CDR3 region has 13 residues. Germline CDR1 DFQATT, CDR2 SNEGSKA (reference sequence). For the CDR3, the DNA is TGCAGCGCAATCAACCCTAGAGAAGAAAAACTGTTTTTT. It codes for CSAINPREEKLFF.

This clonotype was picked up a small number of times. The genes are TRBV19 and TRBJ2-2; D is unresolved. V was pared by 3 bases and J by 4 bases, with 6 bases between. The V gene's germline CDR1 is LNHDA and CDR2 SQIVND (reference sequence). The CDR3 is 13 amino acids. The CDR3 spells CASSMSGTGELFF. CDR3 DNA: TGTGCCAGTAGTATGTCGGGCACCGGGGAGCTGTTTTTT.

The CDR3 DNA follows: TGTGCCAGCAGCCAAGATTCTAGCCGGGCCAACGTCCTGACTTTC. Its translation is CASSQDSSRANVLTF. This chain links TRBV14 with TRBJ2-6; D possibly corresponds to TRBD2 (5 bases). Germline CDR1 SGHDN, CDR2 FVKESK. Trimming left V 0 bases short and J 5 bases short, with 8 bases between. The CDR3 sequence is 15 residues long.

The chain carries TRBV20-1 and TRBJ2-1, with 15 bases lining up with TRBD2. Germline CDR1 reads DFQATT; CDR2 reads SNEGSKA (reference sequence). The CDR3 runs to 13 residues. Trimming cost V 6 bases and J 9 bases; bases outside gene matches: 3. CDR3 loop: CSARTSGRGEQFF. The DNA of the CDR3 is TGCAGTGCCCGGACTAGCGGGAGGGGTGAGCAGTTCTTC.

This chain links TRBV30 with TRBJ1-2, with a possible D match to TRBD1 (5 bases). Trimming removed 5 bases from V and 0 bases from J, with 16 bases in between. This CDR3 is built from 15 residues. Germline CDR1 and CDR2: GTSNPN and SVGIG (reference sequence). The CDR3 sequence: CAWDPTTAPNYGYTF. The CDR3 nucleotides read TGTGCCTGGGACCCCACGACAGCGCCTAACTATGGCTACACCTTC.

The sample holds a few counts of this clonotype. J is TRBJ1-5 and V is TRBV20-1; D is possibly TRBD1 (5 bases). Per the germline V gene, CDR1 is DFQATT and CDR2 is SNEGSKA (reference sequence). V was clipped by 5 bases and J by 3 bases, with 14 bases between them. This CDR3 region has 14 residues. CDR3 sequence reads: CSAHPGQVNQPQHF. In nucleotides, the CDR3 is TGCAGTGCTCACCCAGGGCAGGTCAATCAGCCCCAGCATTTT.

This chain joins TRBV29-1 and TRBJ1-4; D gene ambiguous. This CDR3 is built from 13 residues. Trimming pared 2 bases from V and 9 bases from J, leaving 13 bases between. Germline V gives CDR1 SQVTM, CDR2 ANQGSEA. As DNA, the CDR3 is TGCAGCGTTGAAAAGCCGGAGGTCCAAAAACTGTTTTTT. This encodes CSVEKPEVQKLFF. Combining the CDR3 with reference TRBV29-1 and TRBJ1-4 gives the whole variable domain SAVISQKPSRDICQRGTSLTIQCQVDSQVTMMFWYRQQPGQSLTLIATANQGSEATYESGFVIDKFPISRPNLTFSTLTVSNMSPEDSSIYLCSVEKPEVQKLFFGSGTQLSVL.

The CDR3, as DNA: TGTGCCAGCAGCCCGGGTAGCGGGCGAGGGAGTGAGCAGTTCTTC. This sequence encodes CASSPGSGRGSEQFF. The chain recombines TRBV14 with TRBJ2-1; 7 positions agree with TRBD2. The CDR3 length is 15 residues. Germline V gives CDR1 SGHDN, CDR2 FVKESK. With V trimmed by 4 bases and J by 9 bases, 12 bases remained unmatched. The full variable domain, rest sourced from reference TRBV14 and TRBJ2-1, is EAGVTQFPSHSVIEKGQTVTLRCDPISGHDNLYWYRRVMGKEIKFLLHFVKESKQDESGMPNNRFLAERTGGTYSTLKVQPAELEDSGVYFCASSPGSGRGSEQFFGPGTRLTVL.

A few counts support this clonotype. The rearrangement joins TRBV6-5 to TRBJ2-7; 8 bases fit TRBD2. Trimming cost V 2 bases and J 0 bases; bases outside gene matches: 3. CDR1 is MNHEY and CDR2 is SVGAGI in the germline V gene. The CDR3 length is 15 residues. Here the CDR3 DNA reads TGTGCCAGCAGTTACCCTACTAGCGGCTCCTACGAGCAGTACTTC. Protein sequence: CASSYPTSGSYEQYF.

The sample holds a few counts of this clonotype. The chain couples TRBV6-5 to TRBJ2-3, with TRBD1 matching over 11 bases. Germline values: CDR1 MNHEY, CDR2 SVGAGI. Unmatched junction bases numbered 10, after V lost 5 bases and J lost 6 bases. The length of the CDR3 is 16 residues. CDR3 coding DNA: TGTGCCAGCAGTCCACCCGGGACAGGGGGGGAGGATACGCAGTATTTT. This encodes CASSPPGTGGEDTQYF.

The V gene is TRBV4-3, the J gene TRBJ2-3, with TRBD2 as a possible D gene (7 bases). CDR1 and CDR2 from the germline V gene are LGHNA and YSLEER. The V and J ends lost 3 bases and 0 bases respectively, with 16 bases between them. The CDR3 covers 17 residues. CDR3 DNA sequence: TGCGCCAGCAGCCAGGGGGGCGGGGGCGCTAGCACAGATACGCAGTATTTT. Translating gives CASSQGGGGASTDTQYF.

This clonotype was counted only a few times. The chain has TRBV2 and TRBJ2-1; D is unresolved. V was pared by 2 bases and J by 0 bases, with 8 bases between. The CDR3 is 15 residues long. Germline-derived CDR1 and CDR2 are SNHLY and FYNNEI. The CDR3 nucleotides are TGTGCCAGCAGTGAATCGTCCAGCTCCTACAATGAGCAGTTCTTC. Translated: CASSESSSSYNEQFF.

DNA of the CDR3: TGTGCCAGCAGCTTACGCCTAGCGGGAGACGAGCAGTACTTC. Its translation: CASSLRLAGDEQYF. The V and J genes are TRBV7-2 and TRBJ2-7; TRBD2 matches at 10 bases. Germline V gene lookup returns CDR1 SGHTA and CDR2 FQGNSA. This CDR3 is built from 14 residues. With 2 bases clipped from V and 5 bases from J, the junction kept 3 bases outside the gene matches.

V gene TRBV3-1 combines with J gene TRBJ2-1; D perhaps matches TRBD2 (6 bases). Germline V gene sequence: CDR1 LGHDT, CDR2 YNNKEL (reference sequence). Trimming cost V 2 bases and J 5 bases, with 10 bases left between them. This CDR3 is 14 amino acids long. The CDR3 DNA follows: TGTGCCAGCAGCCAACTTGGGGAGGACAATGAGCAGTTCTTC. This gives the protein CASSQLGEDNEQFF.

The chain couples TRBV7-9 to TRBJ2-7; D is undetermined. The CDR3 covers 10 residues. Looked up from germline, CDR1 is SEHNR and CDR2 is FQNEAQ (reference sequence). The V and J ends lost 6 bases and 7 bases respectively, with 7 bases between them. The CDR3 protein is CASSHGEQYF. CDR3 DNA: TGTGCCAGCAGTCACGGGGAGCAGTACTTC.

This clonotype was counted at least ten times. This chain connects TRBV5-1 to TRBJ2-5, with a possible D match to TRBD1 (5 bases). The length of the CDR3 is 14 residues. V was pared by 0 bases and J by 1 base, with 7 bases between. CDR1 is SGHRS, CDR2 YFSETQ, per germline. CDR3 region: CASSLARAQETQYF. CDR3 coding DNA: TGCGCCAGCAGCTTGGCCAGGGCCCAAGAGACCCAGTACTTC.